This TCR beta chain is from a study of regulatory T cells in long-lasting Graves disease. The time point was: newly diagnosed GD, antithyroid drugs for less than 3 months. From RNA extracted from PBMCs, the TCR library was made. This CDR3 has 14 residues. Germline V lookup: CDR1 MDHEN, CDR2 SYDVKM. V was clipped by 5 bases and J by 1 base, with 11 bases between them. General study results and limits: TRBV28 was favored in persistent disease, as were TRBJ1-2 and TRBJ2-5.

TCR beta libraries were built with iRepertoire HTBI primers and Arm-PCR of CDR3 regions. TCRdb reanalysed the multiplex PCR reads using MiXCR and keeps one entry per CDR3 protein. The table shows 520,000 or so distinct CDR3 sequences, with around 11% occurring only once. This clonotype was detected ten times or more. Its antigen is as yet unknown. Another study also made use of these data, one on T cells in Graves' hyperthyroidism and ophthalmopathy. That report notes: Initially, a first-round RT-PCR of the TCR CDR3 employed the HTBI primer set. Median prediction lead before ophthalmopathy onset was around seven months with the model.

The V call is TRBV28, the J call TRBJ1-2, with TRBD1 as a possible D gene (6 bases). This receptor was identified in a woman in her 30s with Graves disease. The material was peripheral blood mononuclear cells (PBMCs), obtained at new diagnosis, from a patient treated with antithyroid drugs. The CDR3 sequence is CASSGDRRNYGYTF. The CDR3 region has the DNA TGTGCCAGCAGTGGCGACAGGCGTAACTATGGCTACACCTTC.